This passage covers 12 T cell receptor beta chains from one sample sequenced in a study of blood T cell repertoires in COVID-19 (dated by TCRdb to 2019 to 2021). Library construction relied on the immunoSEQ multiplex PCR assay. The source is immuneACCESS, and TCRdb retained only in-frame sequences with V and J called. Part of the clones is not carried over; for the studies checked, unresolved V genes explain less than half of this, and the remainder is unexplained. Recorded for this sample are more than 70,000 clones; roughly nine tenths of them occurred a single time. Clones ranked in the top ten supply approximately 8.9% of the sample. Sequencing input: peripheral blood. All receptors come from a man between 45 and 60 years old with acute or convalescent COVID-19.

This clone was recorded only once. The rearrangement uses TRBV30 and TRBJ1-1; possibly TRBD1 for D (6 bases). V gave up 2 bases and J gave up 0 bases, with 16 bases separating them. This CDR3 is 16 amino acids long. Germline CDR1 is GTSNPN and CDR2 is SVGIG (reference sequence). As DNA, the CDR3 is TGTGCCTGGAGTCAACCTCAACAGGGTATGAACACTGAAGCTTTCTTT. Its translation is CAWSQPQQGMNTEAFF.

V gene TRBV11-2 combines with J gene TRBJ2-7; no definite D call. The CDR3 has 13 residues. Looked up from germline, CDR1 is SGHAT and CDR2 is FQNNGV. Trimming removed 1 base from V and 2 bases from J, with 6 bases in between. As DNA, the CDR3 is TGTGCCAGCAGCTTAGTAGAGACCTACGAGCAGTACTTC. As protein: CASSLVETYEQYF.

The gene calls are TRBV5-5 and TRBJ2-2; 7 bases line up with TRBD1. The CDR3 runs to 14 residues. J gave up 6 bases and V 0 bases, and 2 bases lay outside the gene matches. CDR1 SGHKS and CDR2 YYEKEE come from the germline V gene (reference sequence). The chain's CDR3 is CASSLDRGAGELFF. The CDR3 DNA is TGTGCCAGCAGCTTGGACAGGGGAGCCGGGGAGCTGTTTTTT.

The CDR3: CASSRQGRDEQYF. In DNA form, the CDR3 reads TGTGCCAGCAGCCGACAGGGTAGGGACGAGCAGTACTTC. The chain employs TRBV12-3 or TRBV12-4 and TRBJ2-7, with 7 bases that match TRBD1. The CDR3 contains 13 residues. V trimming: 6 bases; J trimming: 5 bases; junction bases outside the gene matches: 7.

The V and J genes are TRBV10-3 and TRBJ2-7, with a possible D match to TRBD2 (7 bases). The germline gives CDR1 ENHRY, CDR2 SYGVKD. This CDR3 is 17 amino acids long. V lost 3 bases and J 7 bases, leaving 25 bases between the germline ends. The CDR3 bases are TGTGCCATCAGTGAACGGCTTGGGGGGGCAGGGAACGATGAGCAGTACTTC. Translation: CAISERLGGAGNDEQYF.

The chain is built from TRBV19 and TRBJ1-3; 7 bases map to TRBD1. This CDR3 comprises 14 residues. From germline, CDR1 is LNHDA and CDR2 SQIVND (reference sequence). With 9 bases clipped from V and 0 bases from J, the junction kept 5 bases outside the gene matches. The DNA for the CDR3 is TGTGCCAGCCAACAGGGGAGCTCTGGAAACACCATATATTTT. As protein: CASQQGSSGNTIYF.

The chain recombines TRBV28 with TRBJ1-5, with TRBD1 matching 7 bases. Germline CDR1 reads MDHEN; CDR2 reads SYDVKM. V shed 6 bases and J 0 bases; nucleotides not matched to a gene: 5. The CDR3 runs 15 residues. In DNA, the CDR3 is TGTGCCAGCAGAAGACAGGGACCTAGCAATCAGCCCCAGCATTTT. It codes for CASRRQGPSNQPQHF.

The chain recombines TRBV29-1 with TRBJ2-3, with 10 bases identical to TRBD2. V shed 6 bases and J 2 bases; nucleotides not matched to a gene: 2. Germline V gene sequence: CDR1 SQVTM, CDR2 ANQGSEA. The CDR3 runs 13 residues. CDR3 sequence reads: CSVAGGFTDTQYF. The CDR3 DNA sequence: TGCAGCGTAGCGGGGGGGTTCACAGATACGCAGTATTTT.

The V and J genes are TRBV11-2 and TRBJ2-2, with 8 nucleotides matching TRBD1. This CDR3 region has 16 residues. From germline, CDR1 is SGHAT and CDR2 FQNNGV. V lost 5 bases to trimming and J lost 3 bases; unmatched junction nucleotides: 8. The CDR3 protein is CASSHSGQGDTGELFF. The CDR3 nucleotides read TGTGCCAGCAGCCACAGTGGACAGGGAGACACCGGGGAGCTGTTTTTT.

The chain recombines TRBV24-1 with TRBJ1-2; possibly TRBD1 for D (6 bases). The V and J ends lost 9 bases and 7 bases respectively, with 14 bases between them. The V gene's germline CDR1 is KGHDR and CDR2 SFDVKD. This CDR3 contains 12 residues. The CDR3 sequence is CATYQGQVGYTF. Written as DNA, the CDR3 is TGTGCCACCTACCAGGGGCAGGTTGGCTACACCTTC.

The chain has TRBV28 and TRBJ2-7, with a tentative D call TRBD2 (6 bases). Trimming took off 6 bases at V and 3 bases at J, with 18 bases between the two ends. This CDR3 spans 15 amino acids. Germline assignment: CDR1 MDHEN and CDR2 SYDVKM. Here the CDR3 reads CASSQPGGINYEQYV. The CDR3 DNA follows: TGTGCCAGCAGCCAACCCGGGGGAATTAACTACGAGCAGTACGTC.

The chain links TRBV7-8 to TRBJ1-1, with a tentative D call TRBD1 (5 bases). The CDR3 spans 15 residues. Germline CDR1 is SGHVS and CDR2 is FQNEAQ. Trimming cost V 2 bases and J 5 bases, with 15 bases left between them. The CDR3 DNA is TGTGCCAGCAGCTTACAGGGTCATTCGGTTACTGAAGCTTTCTTT. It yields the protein CASSLQGHSVTEAFF.